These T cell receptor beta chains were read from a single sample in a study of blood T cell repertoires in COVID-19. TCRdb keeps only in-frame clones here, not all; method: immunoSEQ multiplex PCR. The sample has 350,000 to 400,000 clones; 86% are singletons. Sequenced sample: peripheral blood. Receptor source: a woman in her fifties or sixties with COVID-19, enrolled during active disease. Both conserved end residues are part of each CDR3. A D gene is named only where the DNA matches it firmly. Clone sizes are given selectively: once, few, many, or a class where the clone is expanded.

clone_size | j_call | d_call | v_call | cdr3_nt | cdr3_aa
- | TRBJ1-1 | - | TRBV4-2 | TGTGCCAGCAGCCAAGAGGGCCGGGGAACTGAAGCTTTCTTT | CASSQEGRGTEAFF
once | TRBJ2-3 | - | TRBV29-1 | TGCAGCGTGAGATGGACGGGAATCGGGGATACGCAGTATTTT | CSVRWTGIGDTQYF
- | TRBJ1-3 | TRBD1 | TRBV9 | TGTGCCAGCAGCGCCCAGACAGGGGCTGGAAACACCATATATTTT | CASSAQTGAGNTIYF
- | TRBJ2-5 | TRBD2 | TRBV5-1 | TGCGCCAGCAGCTTCAGTCCAATACTAGCGGGGGCTCAAGAGACCCAGTACTTC | CASSFSPILAGAQETQYF
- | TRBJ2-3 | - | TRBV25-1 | TGTGCCAGCAGTGACCCCCGGAGCGGCACAGATACGCAGTATTTT | CASSDPRSGTDTQYF
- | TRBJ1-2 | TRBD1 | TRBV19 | TGTGCCAGTAGTAAGACAGGGATGAACTATGGCTACACCTTC | CASSKTGMNYGYTF
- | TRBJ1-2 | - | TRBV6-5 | TGTGCCAGCAGTTACACCCAGGGCTATGGCTACACCTTC | CASSYTQGYGYTF
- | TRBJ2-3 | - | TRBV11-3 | TGTGCCAGCAGCTTAGGTCCCAATACGCAGTATTTT | CASSLGPNTQYF
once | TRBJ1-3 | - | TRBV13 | TGTGCCAGCAGCCGAGGGAAGGTGCCCTCTGGAAACACCATATATTTT | CASSRGKVPSGNTIYF
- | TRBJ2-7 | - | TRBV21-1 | TGTGCCAGCAGCAATAAGCGAGGGAACTCGAGGGAGGGCCACGAGCAGTACTTC | CASSNKRGNSREGHEQYF
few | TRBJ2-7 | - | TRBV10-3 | TGTGCCATTCGAACTCCGACAGTTACCTACGAGCAGTACTTC | CAIRTPTVTYEQYF
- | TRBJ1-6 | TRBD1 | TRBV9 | TGTGCCAGCAGCCCTCGACAGGGGAATTCACCCCTCCACTTT | CASSPRQGNSPLHF
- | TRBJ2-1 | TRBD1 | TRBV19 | TGTGCCAGTAGTAATCCAGGGGGCAATGAGCAGTTCTTC | CASSNPGGNEQFF
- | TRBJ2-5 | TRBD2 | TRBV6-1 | TGTGCCAGCAGTGAACTGGGGGCGGGAGGAGAGACCCAGTACTTC | CASSELGAGGETQYF
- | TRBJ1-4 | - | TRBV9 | TGTGCCAGCAGCCCGCGCGGGACGATTAATGAAAAACTGTTTTTT | CASSPRGTINEKLFF
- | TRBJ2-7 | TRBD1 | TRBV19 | TGTGCCAGTAGTTTCAGGGGGCTCTACGAGCAGTACTTC | CASSFRGLYEQYF
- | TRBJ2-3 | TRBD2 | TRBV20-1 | TGCAGTGCTAGTCGCTCGGGGGGGAACACAGATACGCAGTATTTT | CSASRSGGNTDTQYF
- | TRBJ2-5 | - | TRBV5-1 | TGCGCCAGCAGCTCACAAGAGACCCAGTACTTC | CASSSQETQYF
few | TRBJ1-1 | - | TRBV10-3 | TGTGCCACCAACAGCTTTTCGAACACTGAAGCTTTCTTT | CATNSFSNTEAFF
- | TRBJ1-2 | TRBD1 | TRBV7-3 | TGTGCCAGCAGCCCCGGACAGGGGGCAACGTATGGCTACACCTTC | CASSPGQGATYGYTF
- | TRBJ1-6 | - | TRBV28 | TGTGCCAGCAGTTTATTTTCGGACAGCAATTCACCCCTCCACTTT | CASSLFSDSNSPLHF
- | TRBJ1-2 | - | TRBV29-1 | TGCAGCGTCCCGGGGGTAGTCTATGGCTACACCTTC | CSVPGVVYGYTF
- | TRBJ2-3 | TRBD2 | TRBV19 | TGTGCCAGTAGTATAGCGGCTAGCGGGGGGGGGAGCACAGATACGCAGTATTTT | CASSIAASGGGSTDTQYF
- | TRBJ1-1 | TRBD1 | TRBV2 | TGTGCCAGCAGTGTAAGGACAGGGGGTTATGTCACTGAAGCTTTCTTT | CASSVRTGGYVTEAFF
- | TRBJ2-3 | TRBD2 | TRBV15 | TGTGCCACGCGGGTTGGGGTTAGCGGGAGTACAGATACGCAGTATTTT | CATRVGVSGSTDTQYF
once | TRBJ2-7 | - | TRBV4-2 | TGTGCCAGCAGCCCGACACTAGGCAACTACGAGCAGTACTTC | CASSPTLGNYEQYF
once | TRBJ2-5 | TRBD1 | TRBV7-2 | TGTGCCAGCAGCCCTGGGACAGTCCAAGAGACCCAGTACTTC | CASSPGTVQETQYF
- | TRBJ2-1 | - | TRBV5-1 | TGCGCCAGCAGCTTCCAGGGGAACAATAATGAGCAGTTCTTC | CASSFQGNNNEQFF
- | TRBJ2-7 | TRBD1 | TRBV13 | TGTGCCAGCAGCTTAGGACAGGGGAACGAGCAGTACTTC | CASSLGQGNEQYF
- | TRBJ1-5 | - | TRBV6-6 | TGTGCCAGCAGCCCTGACAGAAGGGATCAGCCCCAGCATTTT | CASSPDRRDQPQHF
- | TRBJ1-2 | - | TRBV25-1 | TGTGCCAGCAGTGACCACGGAGGGGTCGATGGCTACACCTTC | CASSDHGGVDGYTF
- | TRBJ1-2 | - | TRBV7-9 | TGTGCCAGCAGCCCGGGACACATCAACTATGGCTACACCTTC | CASSPGHINYGYTF
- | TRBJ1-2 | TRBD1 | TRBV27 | TGTGCCAGCAGTTTGACAGGGGCCTATGGCTACACCTTC | CASSLTGAYGYTF
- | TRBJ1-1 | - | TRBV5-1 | TGCGCCAGCGGCGTGGGAGATGGCACTGAAGCTTTCTTT | CASGVGDGTEAFF
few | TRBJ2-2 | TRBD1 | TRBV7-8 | TGTGCCAGCAGCACAAGGACAGGGGGGGAGCTGTTTTTT | CASSTRTGGELFF
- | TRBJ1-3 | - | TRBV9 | TGTGCCAGCAGCGGGGGGCCCCAAAACACCATATATTTT | CASSGGPQNTIYF
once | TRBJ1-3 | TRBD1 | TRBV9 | TGTGCCAGCAGCGTTACGACAGGGGGCATTGTTGGAAACACCATATATTTT | CASSVTTGGIVGNTIYF
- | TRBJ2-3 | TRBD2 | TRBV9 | TGTGCCAGCAGCCCGATGGGCGGGGGGGCAGTAGATACGCAGTATTTT | CASSPMGGGAVDTQYF
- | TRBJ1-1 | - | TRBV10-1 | TGCGCCAGCAGTGAGTCGACTCGGGTCCGGGACACTGAAGCTTTCTTT | CASSESTRVRDTEAFF
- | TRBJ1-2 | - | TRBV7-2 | TGTGCCAGCAGCTTTACTAACTATGGCTACACCTTC | CASSFTNYGYTF
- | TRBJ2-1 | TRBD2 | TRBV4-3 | TGCGCCAGCAGCCAGGGATCCAGCGGGGGTACTAGCTCCTACAATGAGCAGTTCTTC | CASSQGSSGGTSSYNEQFF
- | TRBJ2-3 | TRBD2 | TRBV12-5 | TGTGCTAGTGGTTTGGCACCAACTAGCGGGGGACCAGATACGCAGTATTTT | CASGLAPTSGGPDTQYF
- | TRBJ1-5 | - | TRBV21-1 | TGTGCCAGCAGCCCTCCCGGTGGGGTGGGGGGATTTAGCAATCAGCCCCAGCATTTT | CASSPPGGVGGFSNQPQHF
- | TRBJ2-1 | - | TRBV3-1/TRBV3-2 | TGTGCCAGCAGCCCCCTAGGGGAAAGGGATGAGCAGTTCTTC | CASSPLGERDEQFF
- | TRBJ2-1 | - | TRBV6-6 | TGTGCCAGCAGCTCTAGGGGGAATGAGCAGTTCTTC | CASSSRGNEQFF
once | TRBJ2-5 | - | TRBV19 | TGTGCCACCCGACAGATACCGCAAGAGACCCAGTACTTC | CATRQIPQETQYF